The present entry profiles one T cell receptor (beta chain) with its context. In the study's own analysis: The assay estimated nucleated cells by amplifying reference gene primers. Using immunoSEQ multiplex PCR, the repertoire was profiled, and TCRdb retains in-frame clones only, with some absent. V and J calls and clone size come straight from that table; D and trimming were deduced from the DNA. The repertoire has about 230,000 clones, more than 75% of them found once; the top ten carry roughly 12%. Germline-derived CDR1 and CDR2 are MNHEY and SMNVEV (reference sequence). The CDR3 has 13 residues. V was pared by 5 bases and J by 1 base, with 9 bases between. The data originate from a study of blood T cell repertoires in COVID-19. Study-wide context: Samples representing acute and convalescent COVID-19 were sourced from the United States, Italy and Spain. The analysed material was cDNA or gDNA that came from T cells, B-cell-depleted T cells, or PBMCs.

Patients from Seattle were sampled longitudinally, starting during active infection. The TCR comes from a man in his forties or fifties with COVID-19, enrolled during active disease. Sequenced: peripheral blood. V and J are TRBV27 and TRBJ2-7, with D perhaps TRBD2 (5 bases). The DNA of the CDR3 is TGTGCCAGCAGTGGCGGGTATTCCTACGAGCAGTACTTC. It codes for CASSGGYSYEQYF.